The present TCR beta chain was sequenced within a study of blood T cell repertoires in COVID-19. Methods used by the authors: Reference gene primers were amplified, and this amplification served to estimate nucleated cell counts. Only in-frame clones appear in the TCRdb table, and some are missing; sequencing was by immunoSEQ multiplex PCR. V and J calls and clone size are copied from that table; D and trimming were computed from the DNA. The data hold about 220,000 clones, with around 80% observed a single time. Germline CDR1 and CDR2: SNHLY and FYNNEI. V lost 6 bases and J lost 7; bases outside the gene matches: 6. The CDR3 sequence is 14 residues long. This clone came up a few times.

The TCR was taken from a woman between 45 and 65 years old with acute or convalescent COVID-19. Sequencing was performed on peripheral blood. The V and J genes are TRBV2 and TRBJ1-4; TRBD1 aligns across 9 bases. The CDR3 here is CASRTTGGSEKLFF. CDR3 nucleotides: TGTGCCAGCAGAACGACAGGGGGAAGTGAAAAACTGTTTTTT.